This T cell receptor (beta chain) came from a study of blood T cell repertoires in COVID-19. Study overall: Acute and convalescent COVID-19 samples came from the United States, Italy and Spain. From T cells, B-cell-depleted T cells, or PBMCs came the material, which was cDNA or gDNA.

The authors' processing: How many nucleated cells were present was estimated from reference gene primer amplification. TCRdb's copy holds only in-frame clones and misses some; the assay was immunoSEQ multiplex PCR. That table furnishes V, J and clone size, whereas the DNA furnished D and trimming. The sample yields roughly 140,000 clones, around nine tenths seen once. In this sample, this clone turned up a few times. The CDR3 length is 15 residues. Trimming removed 2 bases at V and 0 bases at J, with 8 bases between. Germline-derived CDR1 and CDR2 are SEHNR and FQNEAQ (reference sequence). This sequence joins TRBV7-9 and TRBJ1-3, with D possibly being TRBD1 (5 bases). The sequence was collected from a woman in her thirties or forties with acute or convalescent COVID-19. The sample was peripheral blood. The CDR3 bases are TGTGCCAGCAGCTTACGGCAGGGCTCTGGAAACACCATATATTTT. As protein: CASSLRQGSGNTIYF.